The 23 T cell receptor beta chains presented below share a single source sample, sequenced in a study of T cells after yellow fever vaccination (dated by TCRdb to the late 2010s). According to the study, the label for this sample's treatment or condition signals: live attenuated yellow fever vaccine strain. Library preparation used 5' RACE. The instrument given in TCRdb is Illumina HiSeq 2500. TCRdb reprocessed the public reads (quality trimming at Q25 with fastp, clone calling with MiXCR) and kept in-frame beta chains. Identical CDR3 proteins give one entry, which carries the most common genes and DNA. This sample has 500,000 to 700,000 distinct CDR3 sequences in its table, and over 15% of those were observed once. Roughly 13% of the sample is taken by the ten largest. The source material was PBMCs, sampled 15 days after the yellow fever booster vaccination. The source is a man younger than 40 who received the YFV17D yellow fever vaccine.

A few counts support this clonotype. The V gene is TRBV20-1, the J gene TRBJ1-4, with D perhaps TRBD1 (5 bases). Germline V gives CDR1 DFQATT, CDR2 SNEGSKA (reference sequence). V gave up 6 bases and J gave up 8 bases, with 19 bases separating them. The CDR3 loop spans 14 amino acids. CDR3 sequence reads: CSAIGAGGNEKLFF. CDR3 nucleotides: TGCAGTGCAATCGGGGCAGGAGGTAACGAAAAACTGTTTTTT.

This clonotype has more than one count but fewer than ten. The V and J genes are TRBV15 and TRBJ2-4; either TRBD1 or TRBD2 may supply D (5 bases each). The CDR3 runs 15 residues. Germline assignment: CDR1 LNHNV and CDR2 YYDKDF (reference sequence). Deletions cut 3 bases from V and 9 bases from J, with 18 bases between. The CDR3 DNA reads TGTGCCACCAGCAGGGACCTCGTGGAGAGGGGCATTCAGTACTTC. This encodes CATSRDLVERGIQYF.

There are many counts of this clonotype. The chain recombines TRBV28 with TRBJ2-7; 10 bases map to TRBD1. In germline, CDR1 is MDHEN, CDR2 SYDVKM. This CDR3 is built from 14 residues. Unmatched junction bases numbered 5, after V lost 9 bases and J lost 0 bases. CDR3 bases: TGTGCCAGTTCAAGGACAGGGGGCTCCTACGAGCAGTACTTC. It specifies CASSRTGGSYEQYF.

This clonotype was counted a few times. The rearrangement links TRBV11-2 to TRBJ2-3; D perhaps matches TRBD1 (6 bases). In germline, CDR1 is SGHAT, CDR2 FQNNGV. Trimming stripped 5 bases from V and 5 bases from J, with 14 bases between. This CDR3 is built from 14 residues. The CDR3 loop is CASSPTGRGDTQYF. In nucleotides, the CDR3 is TGTGCCAGCAGCCCAACAGGGCGCGGAGATACGCAGTATTTT. Together with reference TRBV11-2 and TRBJ2-3, the CDR3 gives the full variable domain: EAGVAQSPRYKIIEKRQSVAFWCNPISGHATLYWYQQILGQGPKLLIQFQNNGVVDDSQLPKDRFSAERLKGVDSTLKIQPAKLEDSAVYLCASSPTGRGDTQYFGPGTRLTVL.

This clonotype was counted a few times. The V and J genes are TRBV19 and TRBJ2-7, with 7 bases matching TRBD1. V was clipped by 3 bases and J by 2 bases; unmatched bases: 1. CDR3 length equals 13 residues. The germline V gene encodes CDR1 LNHDA and CDR2 SQIVND (reference sequence). The CDR3 nucleotides are TGTGCCAGTAGTATTACAGGGGCCTACGAGCAGTACTTC. Translation: CASSITGAYEQYF. The variable domain in full, completed from reference TRBV19 and TRBJ2-7, reads DGGITQSPKYLFRKEGQNVTLSCEQNLNHDAMYWYRQDPGQGLRLIYYSQIVNDFQKGDIAEGYSVSREKKESFPLTVTSAQKNPTAFYLCASSITGAYEQYFGPGTRLTVT.

The rearrangement links TRBV5-4 to TRBJ2-1, with 8 bases fitting TRBD2. V shed 4 bases, J shed 4 bases, and the junction held 7 bases outside the gene matches. This CDR3 is 15 amino acids long. Germline V gene lookup returns CDR1 SGHNT and CDR2 YYREEE (reference sequence). CDR3 loop: CASSKPGLVYNEQFF. DNA for the CDR3: TGTGCCAGCAGCAAGCCGGGACTAGTGTACAATGAGCAGTTCTTC.

This clonotype showed up many times. V gene TRBV27 combines with J gene TRBJ2-5; D is ambiguous. With 0 bases removed from V and 1 base from J, the gap between germline ends came to 6 bases. This CDR3 spans 14 amino acids. In germline, CDR1 is MNHEY, CDR2 SMNVEV (reference sequence). CDR3 in DNA: TGTGCCAGCAGTTTATCAGGGTCCCAAGAGACCCAGTACTTC. This gives the protein CASSLSGSQETQYF.

Notes on this clonotype: At one boundary the junction diverges from the germline segment, which might be a read error. This rearrangement joins TRBV7-8 to TRBJ2-3; D not resolved. From germline, CDR1 is SGHVS and CDR2 FQNEAQ. This CDR3 spans 9 amino acids. In DNA form, the CDR3 reads TGTGCCAGCAGCCCGTTAATGAATTTT. Its translation: CASSPLMNF.

The CDR3 bases are TGCGCCAGCACCCTAGGGGACGGAAATCTGGGTACGCAGTATTTT. Translation: CASTLGDGNLGTQYF. V usage is TRBV5-1 and J usage is TRBJ2-3, with D possibly being TRBD1 or TRBD2 (5 bases each). Trimming pared 6 bases from V and 8 bases from J, leaving 22 bases between. The CDR3 is made up of 15 amino acids. Germline V gives CDR1 SGHRS, CDR2 YFSETQ.

This chain joins TRBV7-2 and TRBJ1-2; the D is unclear. CDR1 SGHTA and CDR2 FQGNSA come from the germline V gene. The length of the CDR3 is 13 residues. The V gene lost 4 bases and the J gene lost 8 bases, with 14 bases spanning the gap. DNA of the CDR3: TGTGCCAGCAGCTCCGATTTCTTTAGGGGCTACACCTTC. Translating gives CASSSDFFRGYTF.

This clonotype was recorded a few times. The chain is built from TRBV7-2 and TRBJ2-7; D is unclear. This CDR3 comprises 14 residues. CDR1 SGHTA and CDR2 FQGNSA come from the germline V gene. V lost 4 bases and J lost 6, with 16 bases in between. The DNA for the CDR3 is TGTGCCAGCAGCTCCCAGATCAGTGGTAGCGAGCAGTACTTC. Translated: CASSSQISGSEQYF.

This clonotype has more than one count but fewer than ten. V gene TRBV29-1 combines with J gene TRBJ2-7; TRBD1 matches at 9 bases. Germline V gene data show CDR1 as SQVTM and CDR2 as ANQGSEA. CDR3 length: 13 residues. After removal of 6 bases from V and 1 base from J, the junction contained 4 bases not matched to a gene. CDR3: CSVADRGSYEQYF. The DNA of the CDR3 is TGCAGCGTCGCGGACAGGGGTTCCTACGAGCAGTACTTC.

This clonotype was observed a few times. The J gene is TRBJ2-1, the V gene TRBV27; D ambiguous. Per germline, CDR1 MNHEY and CDR2 SMNVEV (reference sequence). V lost 6 bases, J lost 0 bases, and 9 bases lay in between. The CDR3 is 14 amino acids. Written as DNA, the CDR3 is TGTGCCAGCAGGTCGGTCTACTCCTACAATGAGCAGTTCTTC. It is translated as CASRSVYSYNEQFF.

The rearrangement links TRBV7-6 to TRBJ2-7; 7 bases are a match to TRBD1. The length of the CDR3 is 15 residues. V shed 5 bases and J 2 bases; nucleotides not matched to a gene: 9. Germline assignment: CDR1 SGHVS and CDR2 FNYEAQ. CDR3 amino acids: CASSPRQGGAYEQYF. CDR3 nucleotide sequence: TGTGCCAGCAGCCCGCGACAGGGTGGGGCCTACGAGCAGTACTTC.

This clonotype was recorded a few times. CDR3 loop: CASSQEETSGTITYEQYF. CDR3 nucleotide sequence: TGCGCCAGCAGCCAAGAAGAGACTAGCGGGACGATAACCTACGAGCAGTACTTC. This chain uses TRBV4-3 with TRBJ2-7; 11 positions agree with TRBD2. The CDR3 is 18 amino acids. The J segment lost 2 bases and the V segment lost 0 bases, leaving 9 bases of the junction unmatched. Germline lookup yields CDR1 LGHNA and CDR2 YSLEER.

V gene TRBV7-9 combines with J gene TRBJ2-7, with a possible D match to TRBD2 (6 bases). CDR3 length: 13 amino acids. Deletions cut 5 bases from V and 3 bases from J, with 11 bases between. Germline values: CDR1 SEHNR, CDR2 FQNEAQ (reference sequence). Written as DNA, the CDR3 is TGTGCCAGCAGCGGAAGGACTATCTACGAGCAGTACTTC. As protein: CASSGRTIYEQYF.

The sample holds a few counts of this clonotype. This rearrangement joins TRBV14 to TRBJ2-5, with D perhaps being TRBD1 or TRBD2 (5 bases each). Germline CDR1 reads SGHDN; CDR2 reads FVKESK. V was clipped by 1 base and J by 5 bases, with 17 bases between them. CDR3 size: 16 residues. The CDR3 nucleotides are TGTGCCAGCAGCCAAGTCGGTAGTACAGGCGGGGAGACCCAGTACTTC. Amino acids: CASSQVGSTGGETQYF. Using reference TRBV14 and TRBJ2-5 for the parts outside the CDR3, the full variable domain is EAGVTQFPSHSVIEKGQTVTLRCDPISGHDNLYWYRRVMGKEIKFLLHFVKESKQDESGMPNNRFLAERTGGTYSTLKVQPAELEDSGVYFCASSQVGSTGGETQYFGPGTRLLVL.

The V call is TRBV4-2, the J call TRBJ1-2; the D gene is possibly TRBD1 (5 bases). Trimming stripped 0 bases from V and 4 bases from J, with 12 bases between. The germline V gene has CDR1 LGHNA and CDR2 YNFKEQ. CDR3 size: 15 residues. CDR3 sequence (DNA): TGTGCCAGCAGCCAAGAGGAAGGGACTATCTATGGCTACACCTTC. It codes for CASSQEEGTIYGYTF.

The rearrangement links TRBV24-1 to TRBJ2-5; 12 bases align to TRBD2. The CDR3 sequence is 17 residues long. The J segment lost 5 bases and the V segment lost 3 bases, leaving 9 bases of the junction unmatched. The germline gives CDR1 KGHDR, CDR2 SFDVKD. This CDR3 reads CATSDPTLAGGMETQYF. Here the CDR3 DNA reads TGTGCCACCAGTGATCCGACACTAGCGGGAGGAATGGAGACCCAGTACTTC.

V is TRBV7-2 and J is TRBJ2-3; possibly TRBD2 for D (5 bases). CDR1 and CDR2 from the germline V gene are SGHTA and FQGNSA. Trimming stripped 8 bases from V and 0 bases from J, with 12 bases between. The CDR3 contains 14 residues. The CDR3 bases are TGTGCCAGCGCGAGGGAACGAAGCACAGATACGCAGTATTTT. It encodes CASARERSTDTQYF.

This clonotype was seen a few times. This chain connects TRBV16 to TRBJ2-3, with D uncertain. V dropped 1 base and J dropped 6 bases, with 5 bases sitting between them. The V gene's germline CDR1 is KGHSY and CDR2 FQNENV. CDR3 length: 12 amino acids. The CDR3 nucleotides read TGTGCCAGCAGCCAATTATCGGATACGCAGTATTTT. This translates into CASSQLSDTQYF.

This clonotype was counted a few times. The chain recombines TRBV20-1 with TRBJ1-2, with D maybe TRBD1 (6 bases). V was trimmed by 4 bases and J by 0 bases, leaving 15 bases between them. The CDR3 is 15 residues long. Per the germline V gene, CDR1 is DFQATT and CDR2 is SNEGSKA (reference sequence). For the CDR3, the DNA is TGCAGTGCTACCCCCCCGGGACACACTAACTATGGCTACACCTTC. It specifies CSATPPGHTNYGYTF.

This clonotype showed up just a few times. The V call is TRBV20-1, the J call TRBJ2-1, with no clear D. Trimming took off 7 bases at V and 0 bases at J, with 13 bases between the two ends. CDR3 length equals 14 residues. Per germline, CDR1 DFQATT and CDR2 SNEGSKA (reference sequence). The DNA for the CDR3 is TGCAGTGTGAGTGGCTCCAGCTCCTACAATGAGCAGTTCTTC. This encodes CSVSGSSSYNEQFF.